Below, one TCR beta chain is given with its context. The specificity of this receptor is unknown. Within one base of it there is no much larger clone, and no base qualities were kept. TCR cDNA was made using 5'RACE template switching, a step that added a universal primer site and unique molecular identifiers. Priming for cDNA synthesis came from both the TCR alpha and TCR beta constant segments. Library amplification used two PCR steps, and the second PCR step added sample barcodes and sequencing adapters. Sequencing of the libraries was done on either Illumina HiSeq 2500 (2x100 bp) or NovaSeq (2x150 bp). Per the source publication's procedure: MIGEC handled demultiplexing of reads and collapsing into UMI consensus sequences, while MiXCR performed V(D)J alignment. Clonotypes responding to the vaccine were identified with edgeR on replicate PBMC samples, with the criteria of FDR below 0.01 and a log2 fold change above 5 up to day 15. Each bulk clonotype received a CD4 or CD8 identity based on whether the sequenced CD4 or CD8 repertoire contained that clonotype at higher abundance. The public sequencing data were trimmed at Q25 with fastp and processed into clonotypes with MiXCR by TCRdb, which kept only in-frame beta chains. Entries are consolidated by CDR3 protein sequence, retaining the most common genes and DNA. The V and J calls were determined by TCRdb, not by the authors. A total of roughly 180,000 distinct CDR3 sequences appear in this sample, about 6% of them only once. The top ten constitute nearly 3% of the sample.

The sample originates from a study of T cells after yellow fever vaccination (dated by TCRdb to between 2019 and 2020). Concerning the study at large: The SMART-Seq v4 Ultra Low Input RNA kit was used to prepare libraries from fractions with low cell numbers. Two healthy male donors, one aged 18 to 30 and one aged 30 to 40 years, were included in the cohort. Blood was drawn at multiple timepoints before and after primary and secondary immunization, with bulk PBMC replicates and cell subsets isolated. To track T-cell clones before and after primary and booster YFV17D yellow fever vaccination, bulk TCR alpha and beta repertoires were sequenced longitudinally.

Summary of the overall study and its limitations: The study included only two donors, which limits how far the findings can be generalized. A small share of clonotypes occurred in both CD4 and CD8 compartments, likely arising from convergent recombination. The secondary T-cell response was found to be weaker but faster than the primary response, with a peak reached on day 5 rather than on day 15. Because abundant contaminating clonotypes from the bulk population could be contained in FACS-sorted repertoires, computational filtering was required. Most clones expanded after primary vaccination were re-detected after the booster (almost 98% of CD4 and approximately 85% of CD8), suggesting broad memory maintenance.

V gives up 4 bases and J gives up 7 bases, and the segment between their germline ends measures 11 bases. The CDR3 sequence holds 12 residues, the cysteine and phenylalanine included. The entry retains the CDR3 DNA only, 36 bases that are in frame from base 1. CDR1 and CDR2, looked up from the germline V gene (reference sequence), are DFQATT and SNEGSKA. The treatment or condition tag for this specimen amounts to: live attenuated yellow fever vaccine strain. A standard Ficoll-Paque protocol was used to isolate PBMCs from peripheral blood. CD4 and CD8 T-cell fractions were isolated with Dynabeads CD4 and CD8 positive selection kits. RNA was extracted with TriZol from bulk PBMCs, CD4 and CD8 fractions, and dextramer-positive and dextramer-negative fractions.

This TCR was sampled from a man between 18 and 29 years old who received the YFV17D yellow fever vaccine. Source: CD4+ T cells sorted from PBMCs, taken on the day of the first yellow fever vaccination. The rearranged chain carries TRBV20-1 and TRBJ1-5; no D gene can be assigned with confidence. The CDR3 has the sequence CSAISGGQPQHF. The bases read TGCAGTGCTATATCAGGCGGACAGCCCCAGCATTTT.